This T cell receptor beta chain originates from a study of shared clonotypes between healthy human individuals. Each donor was a Caucasian adult residing in Nashville, Tennessee. Worth noting for this clone: Its antigen remains unidentified.

Assay: immunoSEQ multiplex PCR; the TCRdb copy retains only in-frame clones and omits some. The sample lists 400,000 or so clones, about 97% occurring once. V lost 5 bases and J lost 7, with 9 bases in between. CDR1 and CDR2 (germline): SQVTM, ANQGSEA. The CDR3 loop spans 10 amino acids. Findings and limits, study-wide: Only a few donors were included, so the genetic and exposure-history diversity represented was limited. Generation probabilities were higher for clonotypes shared across all four sorted-subset donors than for unshared ones.

Sequencing input: memory CD8+ T cells sorted from blood. Subset reported: CD45RO+ cells pooled with CCR7-negative TemRA cells. This TCR was sampled from a young man in good health. The gene calls are TRBV29-1 and TRBJ2-7; D gene ambiguous. CDR3 coding DNA: TGCAGCGTTACTTTTGGGGAGCAGTACTTC. Amino acid sequence: CSVTFGEQYF.